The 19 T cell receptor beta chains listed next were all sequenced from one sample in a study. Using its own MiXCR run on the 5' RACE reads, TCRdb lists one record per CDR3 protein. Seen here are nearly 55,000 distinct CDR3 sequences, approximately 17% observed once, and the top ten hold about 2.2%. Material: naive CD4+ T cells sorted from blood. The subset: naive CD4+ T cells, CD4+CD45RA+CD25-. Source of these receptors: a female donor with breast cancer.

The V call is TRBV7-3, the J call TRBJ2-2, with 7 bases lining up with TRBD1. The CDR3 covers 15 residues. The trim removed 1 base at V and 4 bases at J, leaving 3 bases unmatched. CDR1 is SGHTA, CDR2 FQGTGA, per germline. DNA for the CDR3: TGTGCCAGCAGCTTAAGAGGGGGCGGCACCGGGGAGCTGTTTTTT. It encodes CASSLRGGGTGELFF.

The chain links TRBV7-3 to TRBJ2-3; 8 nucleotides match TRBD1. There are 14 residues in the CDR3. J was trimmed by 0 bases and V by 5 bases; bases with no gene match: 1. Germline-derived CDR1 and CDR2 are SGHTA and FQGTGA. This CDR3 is CASSRDRSTDTQYF. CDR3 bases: TGTGCCAGCAGCCGGGACAGGAGCACAGATACGCAGTATTTT.

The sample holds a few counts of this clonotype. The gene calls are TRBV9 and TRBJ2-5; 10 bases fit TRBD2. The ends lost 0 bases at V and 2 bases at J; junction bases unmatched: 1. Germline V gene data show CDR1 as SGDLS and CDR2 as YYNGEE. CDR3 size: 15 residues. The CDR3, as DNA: TGTGCCAGCAGCGTAGGGACTAGCGGTCAAGAGACCCAGTACTTC. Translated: CASSVGTSGQETQYF. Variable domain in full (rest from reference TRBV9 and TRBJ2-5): DSGVTQTPKHLITATGQRVTLRCSPRSGDLSVYWYQQSLDQGLQFLIQYYNGEERAKGNILERFSAQQFPDLHSELNLSSLELGDSALYFCASSVGTSGQETQYFGPGTRLLVL.

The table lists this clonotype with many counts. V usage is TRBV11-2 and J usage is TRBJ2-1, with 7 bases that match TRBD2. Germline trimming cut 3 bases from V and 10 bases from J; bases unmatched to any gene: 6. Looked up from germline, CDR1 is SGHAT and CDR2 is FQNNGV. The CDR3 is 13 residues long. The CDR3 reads CASSLPSGIEQFF. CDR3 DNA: TGTGCCAGCAGCTTGCCGAGCGGGATCGAGCAGTTCTTC.

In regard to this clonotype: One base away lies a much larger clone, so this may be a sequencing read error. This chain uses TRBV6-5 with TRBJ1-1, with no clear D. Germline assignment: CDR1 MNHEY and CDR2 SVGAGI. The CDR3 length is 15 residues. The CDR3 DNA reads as TGTGCCAGCAGTTACTCGATTGCTTTGGATTTTGAAGCTCTCTTT. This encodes CASSYSIALDFEALF.

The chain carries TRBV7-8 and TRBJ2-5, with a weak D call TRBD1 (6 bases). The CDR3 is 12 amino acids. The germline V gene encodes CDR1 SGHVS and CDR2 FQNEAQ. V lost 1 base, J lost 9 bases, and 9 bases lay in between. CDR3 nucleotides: TGTGCCAGCAGCTTAGACCGACAGGCCCAGTACTTC. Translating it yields CASSLDRQAQYF.

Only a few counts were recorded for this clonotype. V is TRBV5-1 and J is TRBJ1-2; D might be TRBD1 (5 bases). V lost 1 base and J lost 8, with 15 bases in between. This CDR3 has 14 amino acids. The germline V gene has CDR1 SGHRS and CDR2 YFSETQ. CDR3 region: CASSLTSGGGGYTF. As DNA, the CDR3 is TGCGCCAGCAGCTTGACGTCGGGGGGTGGAGGCTACACCTTC.

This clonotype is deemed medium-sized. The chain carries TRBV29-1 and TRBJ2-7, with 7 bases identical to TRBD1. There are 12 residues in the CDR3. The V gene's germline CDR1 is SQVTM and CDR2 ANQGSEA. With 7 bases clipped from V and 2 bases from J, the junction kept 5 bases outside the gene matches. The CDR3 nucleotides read TGCAGCGGGCTGACAGGGACCTACGAGCAGTACTTC. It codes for CSGLTGTYEQYF.

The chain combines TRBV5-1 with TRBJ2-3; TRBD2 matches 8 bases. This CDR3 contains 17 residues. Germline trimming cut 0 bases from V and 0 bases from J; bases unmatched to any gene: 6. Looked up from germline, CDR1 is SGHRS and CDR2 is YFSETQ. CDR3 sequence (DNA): TGCGCCAGCAGCTTGGAAACTAGCGGACGGAGCACAGATACGCAGTATTTT. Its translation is CASSLETSGRSTDTQYF.

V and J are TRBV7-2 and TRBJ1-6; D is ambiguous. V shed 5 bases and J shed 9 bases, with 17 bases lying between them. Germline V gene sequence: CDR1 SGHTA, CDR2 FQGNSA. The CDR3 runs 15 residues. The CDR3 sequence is CASSQQTHRGSPLHF. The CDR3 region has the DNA TGTGCCAGCAGCCAACAGACACACCGAGGTTCACCCCTCCACTTT.

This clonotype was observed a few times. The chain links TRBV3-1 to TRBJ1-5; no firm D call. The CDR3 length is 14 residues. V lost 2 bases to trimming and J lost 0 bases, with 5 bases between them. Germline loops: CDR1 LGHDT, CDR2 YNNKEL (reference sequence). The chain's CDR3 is CASSQRGSNQPQHF. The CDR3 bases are TGTGCCAGCAGCCAACGCGGTAGCAATCAGCCCCAGCATTTT. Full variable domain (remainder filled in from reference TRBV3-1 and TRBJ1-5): DTAVSQTPKYLVTQMGNDKSIKCEQNLGHDTMYWYKQDSKKFLKIMFSYNNKELIINETVPNRFSPKSPDKAHLNLHINSLELGDSAVYFCASSQRGSNQPQHFGDGTRLSIL.

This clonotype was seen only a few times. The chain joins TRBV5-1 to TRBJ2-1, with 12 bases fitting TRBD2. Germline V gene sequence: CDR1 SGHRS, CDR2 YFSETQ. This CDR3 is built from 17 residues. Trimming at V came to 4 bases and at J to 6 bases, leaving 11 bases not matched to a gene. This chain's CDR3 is CASSASAASGGVNEQFF. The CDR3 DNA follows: TGCGCCAGCAGCGCTTCGGCGGCTAGCGGGGGGGTCAATGAGCAGTTCTTC.

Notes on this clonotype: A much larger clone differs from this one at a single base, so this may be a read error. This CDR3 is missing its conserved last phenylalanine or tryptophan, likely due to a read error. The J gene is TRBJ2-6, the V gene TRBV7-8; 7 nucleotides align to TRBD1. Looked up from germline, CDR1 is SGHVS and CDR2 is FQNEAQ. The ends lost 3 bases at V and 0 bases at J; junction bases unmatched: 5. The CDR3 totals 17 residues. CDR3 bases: TGTGCCAGCAGCTTTCGACAGGGCGTCTCTGGGGCCAACGTCCTGACTTCC. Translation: CASSFRQGVSGANVLTS.

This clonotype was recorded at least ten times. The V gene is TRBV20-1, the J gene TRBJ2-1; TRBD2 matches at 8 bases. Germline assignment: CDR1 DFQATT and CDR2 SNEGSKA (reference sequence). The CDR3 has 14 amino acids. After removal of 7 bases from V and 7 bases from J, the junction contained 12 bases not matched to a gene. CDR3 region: CSGRLATTANEQFF. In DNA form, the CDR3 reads TGCAGTGGGAGACTAGCGACTACGGCAAATGAGCAGTTCTTC.

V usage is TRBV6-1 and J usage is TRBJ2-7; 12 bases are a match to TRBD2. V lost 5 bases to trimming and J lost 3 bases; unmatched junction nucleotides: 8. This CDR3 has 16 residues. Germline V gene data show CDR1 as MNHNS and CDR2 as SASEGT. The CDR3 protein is CASSPLGTSGLYEQYF. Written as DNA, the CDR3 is TGTGCCAGCAGTCCCCTGGGGACTAGCGGGCTCTACGAGCAGTACTTC.

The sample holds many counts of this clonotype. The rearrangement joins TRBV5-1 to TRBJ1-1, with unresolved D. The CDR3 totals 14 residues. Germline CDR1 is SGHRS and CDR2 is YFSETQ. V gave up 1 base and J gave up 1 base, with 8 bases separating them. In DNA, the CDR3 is TGCGCCAGCAGCTTGAACGCAGCGAACACTGAAGCTTTCTTT. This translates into CASSLNAANTEAFF.

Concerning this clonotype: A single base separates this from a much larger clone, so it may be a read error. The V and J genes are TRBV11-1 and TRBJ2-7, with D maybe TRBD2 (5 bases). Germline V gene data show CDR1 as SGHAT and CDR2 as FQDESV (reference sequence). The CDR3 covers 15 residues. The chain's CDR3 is CASSRLPVRLREHYF. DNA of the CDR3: TGTGCCAGCAGCAGACTACCCGTACGTTTGAGGGAGCATTACTTC.

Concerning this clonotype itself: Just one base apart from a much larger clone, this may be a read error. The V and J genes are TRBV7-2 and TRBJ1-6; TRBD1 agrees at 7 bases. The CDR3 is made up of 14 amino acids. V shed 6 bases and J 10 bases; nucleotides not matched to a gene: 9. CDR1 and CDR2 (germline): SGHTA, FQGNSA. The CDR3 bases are TGTGCCAGCAGACCACAGGGGACGACGTCACCCCTCCACTTT. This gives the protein CASRPQGTTSPLHF.

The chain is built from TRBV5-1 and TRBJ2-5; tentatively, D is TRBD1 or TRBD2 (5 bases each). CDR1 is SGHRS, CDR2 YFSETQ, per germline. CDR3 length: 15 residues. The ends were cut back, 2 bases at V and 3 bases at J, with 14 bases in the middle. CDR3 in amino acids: CASSFSGRKEETQYF. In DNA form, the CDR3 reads TGCGCCAGCAGCTTCTCAGGGAGAAAGGAAGAGACCCAGTACTTC.